Each of the 17 T cell receptor beta chains below was sequenced from the same sample in a study of cytomegalovirus exposure and HLA in healthy donors (dated by TCRdb to 2016 to 2017). Receptor amplification or capture employed the immunoSEQ multiplex PCR assay. The multiplex PCR relied on a mix of 60 forward primers for TCR Vbeta segments and 13 reverse primers for TCR Jbeta segments. Imported from immuneACCESS, the table was reduced by TCRdb to in-frame sequences with V and J called. These copies leave out some clones; in studies compared against another copy, an unresolved V gene accounts for under half, and the cause of the remainder is not known. For this sample the table gives 210,000 or so clones, of which about 85% were detected only once. In total, the top ten clones hold roughly a tenth of the sample. The sample comprised PBMCs. The receptors shown here come from a woman aged 50 to 60 in good health and CMV-seropositive.

This clone was recorded once. The chain carries TRBV30 and TRBJ1-5; a weak D match, TRBD1 (6 bases). From germline, CDR1 is GTSNPN and CDR2 SVGIG (reference sequence). The V end was cut by 0 bases, the J end by 6 bases, with 12 bases between. The CDR3 length is 14 residues. CDR3 sequence reads: CAWSVGMGAQPQHF. CDR3 in DNA: TGTGCCTGGAGTGTAGGTATGGGGGCTCAGCCCCAGCATTTT.

The rearrangement joins TRBV5-4 to TRBJ1-2, with D tentatively TRBD1 (6 bases). Germline CDR1 and CDR2: SGHNT and YYREEE (reference sequence). V was trimmed by 1 base and J by 7 bases, leaving 14 bases between them. There are 14 residues in the CDR3. The chain's CDR3 is CASSLRTDNAGYTF. CDR3 sequence (DNA): TGTGCCAGCAGCTTGAGGACAGACAATGCTGGCTACACCTTC. Combining the CDR3 with reference TRBV5-4 and TRBJ1-2 gives the whole variable domain ETGVTQSPTHLIKTRGQQVTLRCSSQSGHNTVSWYQQALGQGPQFIFQYYREEENGRGNFPPRFSGLQFPNYSSELNVNALELDDSALYLCASSLRTDNAGYTFGSGTRLTVV.

The CDR3 loop reads CASSLLAGGSTDTQYF. The CDR3 DNA reads as TGTGCCAGCAGCCTCTTAGCGGGGGGGAGCACAGATACGCAGTATTTT. The V call is TRBV7-2, the J call TRBJ2-3; TRBD2 agrees at 11 bases. Trimming at V came to 5 bases and at J to 0 bases, leaving 4 bases not matched to a gene. Germline-derived CDR1 and CDR2 are SGHTA and FQGNSA. There are 16 residues in the CDR3.

The J gene is TRBJ2-7, the V gene TRBV27, with D hard to call. Trimming stripped 5 bases from V and 5 bases from J, with 16 bases between. CDR1 MNHEY and CDR2 SMNVEV come from the germline V gene (reference sequence). The CDR3 length is 14 residues. The CDR3 loop reads CASSPNAPRNEQYF. Written as DNA, the CDR3 is TGTGCCAGCAGTCCGAACGCCCCGAGGAACGAGCAGTACTTC.

This sequence joins TRBV18 and TRBJ1-2; 9 bases match TRBD1. V shed 3 bases and J 6 bases; nucleotides not matched to a gene: 8. Germline V lookup: CDR1 KGHSH, CDR2 LQKENI. The CDR3 runs 15 residues. The CDR3 reads CASSPSRTGDDGYTF. Written as DNA, the CDR3 is TGTGCCAGCTCACCCTCCCGGACAGGGGATGATGGCTACACCTTC.

The table lists this clone with a count of one. The chain couples TRBV25-1 to TRBJ2-7; 10 positions match TRBD1. Trimming removed 4 bases from V and 1 base from J; junction bases left unmatched: 1. The CDR3 runs to 14 residues. Germline V gene lookup returns CDR1 MGHDK and CDR2 SYGVNS. The CDR3 DNA is TGTGCCAGCAGTGGGGGACAGGGGTCCTACGAGCAGTACTTC. It is translated as CASSGGQGSYEQYF.

This chain connects TRBV9 to TRBJ1-6; D not resolved. V was trimmed by 0 bases and J by 10 bases, leaving 14 bases between them. Germline V gene sequence: CDR1 SGDLS, CDR2 YYNGEE. This CDR3 region has 15 residues. The CDR3: CASSVVRGTGSPLHF. In DNA form, the CDR3 reads TGTGCCAGCAGCGTAGTTCGGGGTACGGGATCACCCCTCCACTTT.

This clone was counted a few times. This chain connects TRBV5-1 to TRBJ1-2; 9 bases agree with TRBD1. The CDR3 totals 16 residues. Germline V gene lookup returns CDR1 SGHRS and CDR2 YFSETQ. The V segment lost 4 bases and the J segment 5 bases; nucleotides outside the gene matches: 12. The CDR3 region has the DNA TGCGCCAGCAGCCATGGACAGGGGAGGGTTGAGTATGGCTACACCTTC. Its translation is CASSHGQGRVEYGYTF.

The rearrangement links TRBV4-1 to TRBJ2-2, with 7 bases lining up with TRBD1. Germline-derived CDR1 and CDR2 are MGHRA and YSYEKL. There are 15 residues in the CDR3. V was pared by 0 bases and J by 6 bases, with 4 bases of the junction left unmatched. The CDR3 loop is CASSQDHRGPGELFF. In DNA form, the CDR3 reads TGCGCCAGCAGCCAAGATCATAGGGGGCCCGGGGAGCTGTTTTTT.

J is TRBJ2-6 and V is TRBV12-5, with 13 bases identical to TRBD2. CDR1 LGHNT and CDR2 FRNRAP come from the germline V gene. This CDR3 spans 22 amino acids. The trim removed 1 base at V and 0 bases at J, leaving 12 bases unmatched. CDR3 sequence: CASGLATGGLAGPFSGANVLTF. Written as DNA, the CDR3 is TGTGCTAGTGGTTTGGCTACAGGGGGACTAGCGGGGCCCTTCTCTGGGGCCAACGTCCTGACTTTC.

The chain is built from TRBV6-4 and TRBJ2-3; no definite D call. Germline V gives CDR1 MRHNA, CDR2 SNTAGT. Trimming stripped 4 bases from V and 0 bases from J, with 8 bases between. The CDR3 has 14 residues. CDR3 amino acids: CASSGEDSTDTQYF. CDR3 bases: TGTGCCAGCAGTGGTGAGGATAGCACAGATACGCAGTATTTT.

This clone was recorded a few times. This chain joins TRBV6-5 and TRBJ1-4; tentatively, D is TRBD1 (6 bases). This CDR3 is built from 14 residues. The V gene's germline CDR1 is MNHEY and CDR2 SVGAGI. With 4 bases removed from V and 5 bases from J, the gap between germline ends came to 11 bases. This chain's CDR3 is CASSLTGENEKLFF. The CDR3 DNA reads TGTGCCAGCAGTTTGACAGGCGAAAATGAAAAACTGTTTTTT.

The chain couples TRBV4-2 to TRBJ2-1, with D perhaps matching TRBD1 (6 bases). V was clipped by 1 base and J by 5 bases, with 12 bases between them. The CDR3 sequence is 15 residues long. Germline CDR1 reads LGHNA; CDR2 reads YNFKEQ. In DNA form, the CDR3 reads TGTGCCAGCAGCCAAGTTTCACAGGGCCACAATGAGCAGTTCTTC. Its protein product is CASSQVSQGHNEQFF.

This clone was counted only a few times. V usage is TRBV10-1 and J usage is TRBJ1-2; D may be TRBD1 (6 bases). Germline values: CDR1 WNHNN, CDR2 SYGVQD (reference sequence). Trimming removed 5 bases at V and 4 bases at J, with 11 bases between. This CDR3 contains 13 residues. Written as DNA, the CDR3 is TGCGCCAGCAGTCCACAGGGATTCTATGGCTACACCTTC. This encodes CASSPQGFYGYTF.

The chain combines TRBV30 with TRBJ1-1; 7 positions match TRBD1. The CDR3 runs 13 residues. From germline, CDR1 is GTSNPN and CDR2 SVGIG (reference sequence). V shed 5 bases, J shed 6 bases, and the junction held 9 bases outside the gene matches. The chain's CDR3 is CAWCLQGLAEAFF. As DNA, the CDR3 is TGTGCCTGGTGTTTACAGGGGTTGGCTGAAGCTTTCTTT.

The chain combines TRBV9 with TRBJ1-3; 7 nucleotides line up with TRBD1. The CDR3 extends over 16 amino acids. The V segment lost 0 bases and the J segment 0 bases; nucleotides outside the gene matches: 3. Germline V gives CDR1 SGDLS, CDR2 YYNGEE. This CDR3 is CASSVADRDSGNTIYF. The CDR3 bases are TGTGCCAGCAGCGTAGCCGACAGGGACTCTGGAAACACCATATATTTT.

This clone was seen once. The CDR3, as DNA: TGTGCCAGCAGCGTACGGACTAGCGGGGGGCCGAGCACAGATACGCAGTATTTT. This sequence encodes CASSVRTSGGPSTDTQYF. The chain carries TRBV9 and TRBJ2-3, with TRBD2 matching over 14 bases. J gave up 0 bases and V 1 base, and 4 bases lay outside the gene matches. There are 18 residues in the CDR3. The germline V gene encodes CDR1 SGDLS and CDR2 YYNGEE.